This paragraph reports one T cell receptor beta chain. Germline CDR1 GTSNPN, CDR2 SVGIG (reference sequence). Losses at the gene ends were 7 bases for V and 2 bases for J; bases not matched to a gene: 5. CDR3 length equals 12 residues. Generated by immunoSEQ multiplex PCR, the TCRdb table keeps only in-frame clones and is missing some. The table has under 20,000 clones, under 85% seen once. The sample belongs to a study of sequential checkpoint blockade in melanoma. Study background: Both treatment sequences were followed by maintenance nivolumab.

The treatment was: randomized to nivolumab then ipilimumab (arm A) or the reverse (arm B). DNA-damaging chemotherapy had not been given to any patient beforehand. The rearrangement joins TRBV30 to TRBJ2-7, with 7 bases matching TRBD1. This specimen was CD8+ T cells sorted from blood (inferred from file names), taken from a patient given nivolumab and ipilimumab in sequence. The sequence was obtained from a human donor with melanoma. In nucleotides, the CDR3 is TGTGCCTATGACAGGGAAACCTACGAGCAGTACTTC. Translating it yields CAYDRETYEQYF. Looking up the rest from reference TRBV30 and TRBJ2-7 gives the full variable domain: SQTIHQWPATLVQPVGSPLSLECTVEGTSNPNLYWYRQAAGRGLQLLFYSVGIGQISSEVPQNLSASRPQDRQFILSSKKLLLSDSGFYLCAYDRETYEQYFGPGTRLTVT.